The present entry profiles one T cell receptor (beta chain) with its context. The data originate from a study of blood T cell repertoires in COVID-19. As processed by the authors: Researchers report that nucleated cell counts were estimated from reference gene primer amplification. Profiling relied on immunoSEQ multiplex PCR, and the TCRdb table lists in-frame clones only, not all of them. Clone size and the V and J calls come from that table; the DNA yielded D and trimming. The table has 130,000 to 150,000 clones, around four fifths seen once. With 7 bases clipped from V and 4 bases from J, the junction kept 0 bases outside the gene matches. Looked up from germline, CDR1 is MDHEN and CDR2 is SYDVKM. The CDR3 sequence is 11 residues long.

The sample taken for sequencing was peripheral blood. The clonotype comes from a woman in her thirties or forties with active or convalescent COVID-19. The chain combines TRBV28 with TRBJ1-2; 7 bases fit TRBD1. CDR3: CASNRGYGYTF. CDR3 in DNA: TGTGCCAGCAACAGGGGCTATGGCTACACCTTC.